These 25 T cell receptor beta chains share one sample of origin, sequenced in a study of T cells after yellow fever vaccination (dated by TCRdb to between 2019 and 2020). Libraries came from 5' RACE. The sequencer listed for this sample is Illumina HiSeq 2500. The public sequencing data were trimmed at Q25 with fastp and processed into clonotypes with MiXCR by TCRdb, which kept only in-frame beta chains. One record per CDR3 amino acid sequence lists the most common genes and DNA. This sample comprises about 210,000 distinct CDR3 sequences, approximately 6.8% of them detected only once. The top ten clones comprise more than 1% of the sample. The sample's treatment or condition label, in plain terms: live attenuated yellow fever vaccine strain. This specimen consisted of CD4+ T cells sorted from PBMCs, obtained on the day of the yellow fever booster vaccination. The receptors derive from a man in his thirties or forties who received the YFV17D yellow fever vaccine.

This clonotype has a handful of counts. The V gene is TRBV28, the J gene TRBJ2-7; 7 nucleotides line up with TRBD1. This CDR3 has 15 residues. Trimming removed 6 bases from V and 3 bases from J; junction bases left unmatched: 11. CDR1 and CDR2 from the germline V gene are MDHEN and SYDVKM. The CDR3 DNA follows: TGTGCCAGCAGCCAATACAGGGGTGGTAACTACGAGCAGTACTTC. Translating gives CASSQYRGGNYEQYF.

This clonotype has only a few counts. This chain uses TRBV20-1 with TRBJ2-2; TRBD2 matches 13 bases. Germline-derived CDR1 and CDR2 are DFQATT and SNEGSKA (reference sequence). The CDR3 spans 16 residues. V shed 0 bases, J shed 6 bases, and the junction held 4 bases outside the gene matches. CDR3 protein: CSARDGTSGIAGELFF. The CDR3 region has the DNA TGCAGTGCTAGAGATGGGACTAGCGGGATCGCCGGGGAGCTGTTTTTT.

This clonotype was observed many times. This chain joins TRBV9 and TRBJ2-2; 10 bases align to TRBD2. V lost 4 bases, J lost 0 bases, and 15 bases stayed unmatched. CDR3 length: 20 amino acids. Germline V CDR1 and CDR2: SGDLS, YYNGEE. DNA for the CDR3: TGTGCCAGCAGCCTCCCGCCCTGGACTAGCGGCGATTCGAACACCGGGGAGCTGTTTTTT. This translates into CASSLPPWTSGDSNTGELFF.

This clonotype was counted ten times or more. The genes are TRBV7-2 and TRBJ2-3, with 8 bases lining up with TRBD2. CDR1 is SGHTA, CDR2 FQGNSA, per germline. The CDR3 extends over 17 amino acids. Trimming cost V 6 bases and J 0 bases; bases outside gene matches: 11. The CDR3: CASSLPGLVYSTDTQYF. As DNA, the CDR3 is TGTGCCAGCAGTTTACCGGGACTAGTTTATAGCACAGATACGCAGTATTTT.

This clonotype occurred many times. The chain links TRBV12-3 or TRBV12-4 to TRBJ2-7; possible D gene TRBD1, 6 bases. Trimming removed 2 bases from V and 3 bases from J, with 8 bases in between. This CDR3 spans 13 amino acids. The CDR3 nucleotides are TGTGCCAGCAGTTTAAGGGGACACTACGAGCAGTACTTC. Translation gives CASSLRGHYEQYF.

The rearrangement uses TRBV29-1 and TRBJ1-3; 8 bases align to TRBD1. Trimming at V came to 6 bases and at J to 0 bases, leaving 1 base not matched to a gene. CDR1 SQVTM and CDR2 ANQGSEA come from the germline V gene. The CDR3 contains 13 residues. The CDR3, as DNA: TGCAGCGTGGGACAGGACTCTGGAAACACCATATATTTT. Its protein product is CSVGQDSGNTIYF.

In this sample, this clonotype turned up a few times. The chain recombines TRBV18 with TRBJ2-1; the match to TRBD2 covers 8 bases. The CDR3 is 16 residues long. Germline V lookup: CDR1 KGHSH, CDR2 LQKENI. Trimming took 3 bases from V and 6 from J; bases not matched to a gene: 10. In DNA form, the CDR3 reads TGTGCCAGCTCACCTCGGATGGGACTAGAAGGCAATGAGCAGTTCTTC. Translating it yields CASSPRMGLEGNEQFF.

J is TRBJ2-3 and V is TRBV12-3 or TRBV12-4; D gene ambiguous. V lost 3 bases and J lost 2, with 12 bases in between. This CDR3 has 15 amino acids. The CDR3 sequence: CASSFVVASTDTQYF. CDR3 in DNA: TGTGCCAGCAGTTTTGTTGTGGCATCCACAGATACGCAGTATTTT.

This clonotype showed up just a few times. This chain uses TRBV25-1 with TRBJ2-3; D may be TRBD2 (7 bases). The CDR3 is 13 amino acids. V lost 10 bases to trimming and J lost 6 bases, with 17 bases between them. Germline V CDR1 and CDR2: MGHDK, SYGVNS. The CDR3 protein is CATTLGGLDTQYF. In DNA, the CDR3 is TGTGCCACCACCCTCGGGGGGCTTGATACGCAGTATTTT.

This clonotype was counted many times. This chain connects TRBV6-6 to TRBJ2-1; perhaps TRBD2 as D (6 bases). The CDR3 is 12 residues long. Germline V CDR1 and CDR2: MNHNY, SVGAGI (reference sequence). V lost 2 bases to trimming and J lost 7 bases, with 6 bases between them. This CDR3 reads CASSYGRNEQFF. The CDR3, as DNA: TGTGCCAGCAGTTACGGGAGGAATGAGCAGTTCTTC.

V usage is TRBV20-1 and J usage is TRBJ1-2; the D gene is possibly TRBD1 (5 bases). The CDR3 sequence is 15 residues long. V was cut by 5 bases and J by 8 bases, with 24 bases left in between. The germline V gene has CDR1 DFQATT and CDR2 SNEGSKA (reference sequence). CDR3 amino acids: CSAPTEGTRIGGYTF. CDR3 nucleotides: TGCAGTGCTCCTACCGAAGGGACGAGGATTGGAGGCTACACCTTC.

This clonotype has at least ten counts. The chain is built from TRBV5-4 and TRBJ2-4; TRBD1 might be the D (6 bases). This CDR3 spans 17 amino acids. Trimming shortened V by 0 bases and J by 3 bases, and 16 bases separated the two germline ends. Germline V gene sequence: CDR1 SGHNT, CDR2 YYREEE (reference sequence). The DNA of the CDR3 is TGTGCCAGCAGCTTGGACGCCAGGGAAGGGGGCAAAAACATTCAGTACTTC. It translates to CASSLDAREGGKNIQYF.

The CDR3 spells CASSRATGSYEQYF. CDR3 DNA sequence: TGTGCCAGCAGCAGAGCAACAGGGTCCTACGAGCAGTACTTC. The chain employs TRBV5-4 and TRBJ2-7; possibly TRBD1 for D (6 bases). Deletions cut 4 bases from V and 1 base from J, with 12 bases between. CDR3 size: 14 residues. Germline V gene data show CDR1 as SGHNT and CDR2 as YYREEE (reference sequence). The variable domain in full, completed from reference TRBV5-4 and TRBJ2-7, reads ETGVTQSPTHLIKTRGQQVTLRCSSQSGHNTVSWYQQALGQGPQFIFQYYREEENGRGNFPPRFSGLQFPNYSSELNVNALELDDSALYLCASSRATGSYEQYFGPGTRLTVT.

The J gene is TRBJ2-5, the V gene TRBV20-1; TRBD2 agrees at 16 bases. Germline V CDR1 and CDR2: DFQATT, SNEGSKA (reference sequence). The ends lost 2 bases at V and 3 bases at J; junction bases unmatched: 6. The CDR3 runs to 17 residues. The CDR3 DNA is TGCAGTGCTAGACACACGGGACTAGCGGGAGGGAAAGAGACCCAGTACTTC. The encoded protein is CSARHTGLAGGKETQYF.

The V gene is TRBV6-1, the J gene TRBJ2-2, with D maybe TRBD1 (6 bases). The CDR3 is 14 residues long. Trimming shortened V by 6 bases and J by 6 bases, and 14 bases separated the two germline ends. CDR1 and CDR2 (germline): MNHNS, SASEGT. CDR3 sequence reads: CASSTGISPGELFF. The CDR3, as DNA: TGTGCCAGCAGCACAGGGATTTCACCCGGGGAGCTGTTTTTT.

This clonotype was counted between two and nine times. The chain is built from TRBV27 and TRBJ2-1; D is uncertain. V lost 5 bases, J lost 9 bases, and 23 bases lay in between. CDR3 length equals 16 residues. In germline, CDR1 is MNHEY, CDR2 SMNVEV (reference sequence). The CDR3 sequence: CASSPRGLVGQTEQFF. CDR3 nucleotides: TGTGCCAGCAGTCCCCGAGGTCTAGTAGGCCAAACTGAGCAGTTCTTC.

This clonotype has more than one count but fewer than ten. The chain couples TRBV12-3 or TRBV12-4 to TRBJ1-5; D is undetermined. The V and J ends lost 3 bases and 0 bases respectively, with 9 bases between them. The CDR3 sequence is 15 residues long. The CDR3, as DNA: TGTGCCAGCAGTTTCGTGGCAGATAGCAATCAGCCCCAGCATTTT. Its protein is CASSFVADSNQPQHF.

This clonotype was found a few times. The CDR3 DNA reads TGTGCCAGCAGTGGAAGAAAAGGGACTAGCGGGAGGATATCGGATGAGCAGTTCTTC. It yields the protein CASSGRKGTSGRISDEQFF. The V call is TRBV6-1, the J call TRBJ2-1; 15 positions match TRBD2. Looked up from germline, CDR1 is MNHNS and CDR2 is SASEGT. V shed 4 bases and J 8 bases; nucleotides not matched to a gene: 15. This CDR3 is built from 19 residues.

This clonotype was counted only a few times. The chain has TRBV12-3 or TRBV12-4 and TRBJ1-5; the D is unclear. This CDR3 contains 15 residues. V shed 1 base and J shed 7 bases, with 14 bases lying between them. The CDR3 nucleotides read TGTGCCAGCAGTTTAGGAGGGTCTAGGAGGCAGCCCCAGCATTTT. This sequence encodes CASSLGGSRRQPQHF.

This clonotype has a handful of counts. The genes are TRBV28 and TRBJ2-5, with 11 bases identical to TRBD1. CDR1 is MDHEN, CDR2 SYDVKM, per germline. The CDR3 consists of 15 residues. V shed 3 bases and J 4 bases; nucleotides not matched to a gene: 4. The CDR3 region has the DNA TGTGCCAGCAGTTTCGGGACAGGGGGGTCAGAGACCCAGTACTTC. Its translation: CASSFGTGGSETQYF.

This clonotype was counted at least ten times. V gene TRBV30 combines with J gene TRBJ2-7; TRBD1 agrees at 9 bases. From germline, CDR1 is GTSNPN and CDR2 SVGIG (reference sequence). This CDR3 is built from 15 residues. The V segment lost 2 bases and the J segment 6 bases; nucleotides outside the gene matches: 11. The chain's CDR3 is CAWSPPGQGRREQYF. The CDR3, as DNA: TGTGCCTGGAGTCCGCCGGGACAGGGAAGGCGCGAGCAGTACTTC.

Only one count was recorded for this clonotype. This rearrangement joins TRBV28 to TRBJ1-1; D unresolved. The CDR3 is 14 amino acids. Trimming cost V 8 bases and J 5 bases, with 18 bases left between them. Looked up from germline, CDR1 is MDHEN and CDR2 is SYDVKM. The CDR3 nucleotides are TGTGCCAGCTGCCCCTTAGGAGGTGGGACTGAAGCTTTCTTT. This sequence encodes CASCPLGGGTEAFF.

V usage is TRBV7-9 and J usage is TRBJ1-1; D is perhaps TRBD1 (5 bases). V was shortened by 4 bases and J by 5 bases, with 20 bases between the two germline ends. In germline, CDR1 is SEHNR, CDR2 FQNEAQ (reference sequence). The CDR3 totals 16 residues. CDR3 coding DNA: TGTGCCAGCAGCTCCAGACCTCCCAGGGAAGGGACTGAAGCTTTCTTT. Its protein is CASSSRPPREGTEAFF. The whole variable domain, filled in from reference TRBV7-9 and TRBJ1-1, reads DTGVSQNPRHKITKRGQNVTFRCDPISEHNRLYWYRQTLGQGPEFLTYFQNEAQLEKSRLLSDRFSAERPKGSFSTLEIQRTEQGDSAMYLCASSSRPPREGTEAFFGQGTRLTVV.

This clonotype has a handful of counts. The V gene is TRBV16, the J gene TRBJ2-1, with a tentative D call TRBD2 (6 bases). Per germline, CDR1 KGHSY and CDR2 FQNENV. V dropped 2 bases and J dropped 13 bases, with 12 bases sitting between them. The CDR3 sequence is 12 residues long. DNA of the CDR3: TGTGCCAGCAGCCAAGGGGGGAGTAACCAGTTCTTC. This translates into CASSQGGSNQFF.

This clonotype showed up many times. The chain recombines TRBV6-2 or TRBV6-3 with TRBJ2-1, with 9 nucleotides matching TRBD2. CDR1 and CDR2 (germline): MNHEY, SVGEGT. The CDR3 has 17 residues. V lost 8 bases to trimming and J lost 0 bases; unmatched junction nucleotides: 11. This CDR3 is CASSNRRLADSYNEQFF. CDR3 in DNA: TGTGCCAGCTCTAACCGCCGACTAGCGGACTCCTACAATGAGCAGTTCTTC.